These 15 T cell receptor beta chains originate from one sample sequenced in a study of blood T cell repertoires in COVID-19. Method: immunoSEQ multiplex PCR; TCRdb's copy keeps in-frame clones and lacks some. The sample lists around 120,000 clones, 88% occurring once. The material sequenced was peripheral blood. The receptors shown here come from a man in his forties or fifties with acute or convalescent COVID-19.

The chain recombines TRBV11-1 with TRBJ2-1; 9 bases map to TRBD2. The CDR3 is 15 residues long. In germline, CDR1 is SGHAT, CDR2 FQDESV (reference sequence). Losses at the gene ends were 5 bases for V and 3 bases for J; bases not matched to a gene: 5. As DNA, the CDR3 is TGTGCCAGCAGCGTACGACTAGCGGTCTACAATGAGCAGTTCTTC. Its translation is CASSVRLAVYNEQFF.

This chain joins TRBV9 and TRBJ1-1; 8 nucleotides match TRBD1. CDR1 and CDR2 from the germline V gene are SGDLS and YYNGEE. There are 15 residues in the CDR3. V was pared by 6 bases and J by 4 bases, with 11 bases of the junction left unmatched. This CDR3 is CASNRGQGGGTEAFF. As DNA, the CDR3 is TGTGCCAGCAACCGAGGACAGGGCGGCGGCACTGAAGCTTTCTTT.

The chain uses TRBV6-4 and TRBJ1-6; D is uncertain. CDR3 length: 15 residues. Germline CDR1 is MRHNA and CDR2 is SNTAGT. The V gene lost 5 bases and the J gene lost 6 bases, with 14 bases spanning the gap. As DNA, the CDR3 is TGTGCCAGCAGTTATCCAGGCCGGTGTAATTCACCCCTCCACTTT. Protein sequence: CASSYPGRCNSPLHF.

The rearrangement links TRBV5-5 to TRBJ1-2; TRBD1 agrees at 7 bases. The V gene end was trimmed by 0 bases and the J gene end by 3 bases; junction bases not matched to a gene: 5. The CDR3 runs 15 residues. Germline V CDR1 and CDR2: SGHKS, YYEKEE (reference sequence). The CDR3 coding sequence is TGTGCCAGCAGCTTGGCCTCAACAGGGGACTATGGCTACACCTTC. Its translation: CASSLASTGDYGYTF.

V usage is TRBV5-4 and J usage is TRBJ2-7; TRBD2 matches 8 bases. The CDR3 is 14 amino acids. In germline, CDR1 is SGHNT, CDR2 YYREEE (reference sequence). V was pared by 0 bases and J by 2 bases, with 1 base of the junction left unmatched. In DNA form, the CDR3 reads TGTGCCAGCAGCTTGGAGGGACTAGCCTACGAGCAGTACTTC. Translation: CASSLEGLAYEQYF.

The CDR3 sequence is CATSREGDRNTEAFF. In DNA form, the CDR3 reads TGTGCCACCAGCAGAGAAGGGGACAGGAACACTGAAGCTTTCTTT. The chain couples TRBV15 to TRBJ1-1, with 7 bases lining up with TRBD1. The CDR3 runs 15 residues. The trim removed 0 bases at V and 1 base at J, leaving 2 bases unmatched. In germline, CDR1 is LNHNV, CDR2 YYDKDF (reference sequence).

V is TRBV29-1 and J is TRBJ1-1; D uncertain. The V gene's germline CDR1 is SQVTM and CDR2 ANQGSEA. Trimming removed 4 bases from V and 2 bases from J, with 11 bases in between. CDR3 size: 13 residues. The CDR3 region is CSVVGGVNTEAFF. In nucleotides, the CDR3 is TGCAGCGTTGTAGGAGGAGTCAACACTGAAGCTTTCTTT.

J is TRBJ2-1 and V is TRBV10-1, with D tentatively TRBD2 (5 bases). The length of the CDR3 is 12 residues. The V gene's germline CDR1 is WNHNN and CDR2 SYGVQD (reference sequence). Trimming left V 2 bases short and J 11 bases short, with 10 bases between. As DNA, the CDR3 is TGCGCCAGCAGTGAGCCGGGGTCACAGCAGTTCTTC. Translation gives CASSEPGSQQFF.

This rearrangement joins TRBV7-8 to TRBJ2-1; TRBD2 aligns across 13 bases. Per germline, CDR1 SGHVS and CDR2 FQNEAQ. CDR3 length: 17 residues. V was pared by 5 bases and J by 7 bases, with 11 bases of the junction left unmatched. CDR3 nucleotides: TGTGCCAGCAGCCTCCGGACTAGCGGGAGAATGGTGAATGAGCAGTTCTTC. Translating it yields CASSLRTSGRMVNEQFF.

There are a few counts of this clone. The chain is built from TRBV18 and TRBJ2-5, with 9 nucleotides matching TRBD2. This CDR3 region has 15 residues. V lost 6 bases to trimming and J lost 2 bases; unmatched junction nucleotides: 7. Per the germline V gene, CDR1 is KGHSH and CDR2 is LQKENI. The CDR3 DNA follows: TGTGCCAGCTCCCATCCTAGCGGGAAGCAAGAGACCCAGTACTTC. Translated: CASSHPSGKQETQYF. Full variable domain (outside the CDR3, taken from reference TRBV18 and TRBJ2-5): NAGVMQNPRHLVRRRGQEARLRCSPMKGHSHVYWYRQLPEEGLKFMVYLQKENIIDESGMPKERFSAEFPKEGPSILRIQQVVRGDSAAYFCASSHPSGKQETQYFGPGTRLLVL.

V is TRBV15 and J is TRBJ1-5; D call uncertain. Germline CDR1 reads LNHNV; CDR2 reads YYDKDF (reference sequence). V gave up 0 bases and J gave up 6 bases, with 12 bases separating them. There are 15 residues in the CDR3. This chain's CDR3 is CATSRDPQAGQPQHF. The CDR3, as DNA: TGTGCCACCAGCAGAGATCCCCAAGCAGGTCAGCCCCAGCATTTT.

This chain connects TRBV5-1 to TRBJ2-2, with 15 bases aligning to TRBD2. CDR1 is SGHRS and CDR2 is YFSETQ in the germline V gene. The CDR3 is made up of 17 amino acids. V gave up 2 bases and J gave up 7 bases; unmatched junction bases: 6. The CDR3, as DNA: TGCGCCAGCAGCTTTGAACCGGGACTAGCGGGAGGCGGGGAGCTGTTTTTT. Its protein product is CASSFEPGLAGGGELFF.

The chain recombines TRBV5-4 with TRBJ1-1; D remains unclear. This CDR3 spans 13 amino acids. The V end was cut by 0 bases, the J end by 4 bases, with 7 bases between. Looked up from germline, CDR1 is SGHNT and CDR2 is YYREEE (reference sequence). CDR3 nucleotides: TGTGCCAGCAGCTTGGACGGGTTCACTGAAGCTTTCTTT. It specifies CASSLDGFTEAFF.

The rearrangement links TRBV7-9 to TRBJ2-1; TRBD1 aligns across 9 bases. CDR1 is SEHNR, CDR2 FQNEAQ, per germline (reference sequence). The CDR3 loop spans 15 amino acids. Losses at the gene ends were 6 bases for V and 4 bases for J; bases not matched to a gene: 7. CDR3 sequence reads: CASREGTGKYNEQFF. The DNA of the CDR3 is TGTGCCAGCAGGGAAGGGACAGGGAAATACAATGAGCAGTTCTTC.

This chain uses TRBV27 with TRBJ1-5; D is uncertain. Trimming shortened V by 11 bases and J by 7 bases, and 15 bases separated the two germline ends. Germline V lookup: CDR1 MNHEY, CDR2 SMNVEV (reference sequence). CDR3 length: 12 amino acids. The DNA for the CDR3 is TGTGCCTCCGGGGAAGCCCGCCAGCCCCAGCATTTT. Its translation: CASGEARQPQHF.